The sequence of this T cell receptor (beta chain) was determined in a study of blood T cell repertoires in COVID-19. Germline V gene sequence: CDR1 KGHSH, CDR2 LQKENI. With 3 bases removed from V and 3 bases from J, the gap between germline ends came to 12 bases. The CDR3 consists of 14 residues. TCRdb's table, derived via immunoSEQ multiplex PCR, lists solely in-frame clones and lacks some. The sample shows some 390,000 clones, around nine tenths of them seen only once. Sequencing used peripheral blood. This receptor was identified in a woman in her thirties or forties with COVID-19, enrolled during active disease. The rearrangement links TRBV18 to TRBJ2-7, with D tentatively TRBD1 (6 bases). For the CDR3, the DNA is TGTGCCAGCTCACCGACACACAGGGACTACGAGCAGTACTTC. The encoded protein is CASSPTHRDYEQYF.